These T cell receptor beta chains were read from a single sample in a study of T cell clones after liver transplantation. Using immunoSEQ multiplex PCR, the repertoire was profiled, and TCRdb retains in-frame clones only, with some absent. The sample lists about 33,000 clones, 90% to 95% occurring once. Sequenced here: CD8+ T cells from blood, sampled 12 months after liver transplant. Receptor source: a human patient who received a liver transplant. Part of the T cell pool may stem from the graft donor. Both conserved end residues are part of each CDR3. A D gene is named only where the DNA matches it firmly. Some rows mark clone size as missing; the rest say once, few, many or name a class of expanded clone.

clone size	V gene	J gene	D gene	CDR3 DNA	CDR3 protein
NA	TRBV15	TRBJ2-7	TRBD1	TGTGCCACCAGTCCCGTCAGGGGGAGTGGCGAGCAGTACTTC	CATSPVRGSGEQYF
NA	TRBV28	TRBJ2-7	NA	TGTGCCAGCAGTTTCCTTCCCCAACCCTACGAGCAGTACTTC	CASSFLPQPYEQYF
NA	TRBV11-3	TRBJ1-1	NA	TGTGCCAGCAGCGCCGGCAGTGGAGCTTTCTTT	CASSAGSGAFF
NA	TRBV10-1	TRBJ2-7	TRBD1	TGCGCCAGCAGTGAGTCGAGAGGGGGCAGTCTCTACGAGCAGTACTTC	CASSESRGGSLYEQYF
NA	TRBV4-1	TRBJ1-1	NA	TGCGCCAGCAGCCAAGCGGCAACAAACACTGAAGCTTTCTTT	CASSQAATNTEAFF
NA	TRBV9	TRBJ1-2	NA	TGTGCCAGCAGCGTAGATAGTAGAGCAGGAGAAGGCTACACCTTC	CASSVDSRAGEGYTF
NA	TRBV27	TRBJ2-3	NA	TGTGCCAGCAGCCCAAGCGCTAGCAGCTACACAGATACGCAGTATTTT	CASSPSASSYTDTQYF
once	TRBV7-7	TRBJ2-5	TRBD1	TGTGCCAGCAGCCGCGGACAGGGGGCGGGGGAGACCCAGTACTTC	CASSRGQGAGETQYF
NA	TRBV7-2	TRBJ2-1	TRBD2	TGTGCCAGCAGCTTACCCATAGCGGGAACAGCACGGGATGAGCAGTTCTTC	CASSLPIAGTARDEQFF
NA	TRBV7-9	TRBJ1-2	TRBD1	TGTGCCAGCAGCCCGACAGGGGACTACACCTTC	CASSPTGDYTF
NA	TRBV15	TRBJ2-7	NA	TGTGCCACCAGCAGTTATAGAGGGACCGAGCAGTACTTC	CATSSYRGTEQYF
NA	TRBV9	TRBJ2-1	TRBD2	TGTGCCAGCAGCGGGGCGGGTAGCGGGTATGAGCAGTTCTTC	CASSGAGSGYEQFF
NA	TRBV27	TRBJ2-2	NA	TGTGCCAGCATATCACCCACCGGGGAGCTGTTTTTT	CASISPTGELFF
NA	TRBV5-5	TRBJ2-7	NA	TGTGCCAGCAGCTCGCCCGACAGAGGGGAGCAGTACTTC	CASSSPDRGEQYF
NA	TRBV7-9	TRBJ1-1	NA	TGTGCCAGCAGCTTAGAAGTGACAGATGAAGCTTTCTTT	CASSLEVTDEAFF
NA	TRBV6-5	TRBJ2-1	NA	TGTGCCAGCAGTTACTCGGGACTGGGGTCGGATGAGCAGTTCTTC	CASSYSGLGSDEQFF
NA	TRBV5-4	TRBJ2-1	TRBD1	TGTGCCAGCACCCCGGGACAGGGGTCCTACAATGAGCAGTTCTTC	CASTPGQGSYNEQFF
NA	TRBV7-9	TRBJ2-7	TRBD2	TGTGCCAGCAGCCACCGGACTAGCGGATTCTACGAGCAGTACTTC	CASSHRTSGFYEQYF
once	TRBV9	TRBJ2-5	TRBD2	TGTGCCAGCAGCGCGTCAGAGACTAGCAGAGAGACCCAGTACTTC	CASSASETSRETQYF
NA	TRBV4-1	TRBJ1-5	NA	TGCGCCAGCAGCCACCCCGGGACACTCAATCAGCCCCAGCATTTT	CASSHPGTLNQPQHF
NA	TRBV27	TRBJ2-7	NA	TGTGCCAGCAGTTTATTGGGGCAGGCCTACGAGCAGTACTTC	CASSLLGQAYEQYF
NA	TRBV27	TRBJ2-1	NA	TGTGCCAGCAGTCTGGGACTGGGGTACAATGAGCAGTTCTTC	CASSLGLGYNEQFF
once	TRBV4-1	TRBJ2-1	TRBD2	TGCGCCAGCAGCAATTCGGGGGGGATCGACTACAATGAGCAGTTCTTC	CASSNSGGIDYNEQFF
once	TRBV7-6	TRBJ2-7	NA	TGTGCCAGCAGCAAGGAAGCGACGGGCTCCTACGAGCAGTACTTC	CASSKEATGSYEQYF
NA	TRBV14	TRBJ1-3	TRBD1	TGTGCCAGCAGCCCAACACTGACAGGGGGCGAGAGAAACACCATATATTTT	CASSPTLTGGERNTIYF
NA	TRBV7-9	TRBJ2-1	NA	TGTGCCACCCGACAGCAGTACAATGAGCAGTTCTTC	CATRQQYNEQFF
once	TRBV25-1	TRBJ2-1	NA	TGTGCCAGCAGTATGGGTATGAGCTCCTACAATGAGCAGTTCTTC	CASSMGMSSYNEQFF
NA	TRBV11-2	TRBJ2-2	NA	TGTGCCAGCACATTTGTGGGATATGGCGGGGAGCTGTTTTTT	CASTFVGYGGELFF
NA	TRBV15	TRBJ2-2	NA	TGTGCCACCAGCATATCGGGGGAGCTGTTTTTT	CATSISGELFF
NA	TRBV30	TRBJ2-7	TRBD1	TGTGCCTGGAGCAGGACAGGGGAGGCCTACGAGCAGTACTTC	CAWSRTGEAYEQYF
NA	TRBV5-6	TRBJ2-1	TRBD2	TGTGCCAGCAGCTTGACGGGAGGGCCCAAATACAATGAGCAGTTCTTC	CASSLTGGPKYNEQFF
NA	TRBV19	TRBJ1-2	NA	TGTGCCAGTAGTACCAAAGTACAATGGTTGGCCTATGGCTACACCTTC	CASSTKVQWLAYGYTF
NA	TRBV18	TRBJ2-5	TRBD2	TGTGCCAGCGGGACTAGCGGAGGGCAAGAGACCCAGTACTTC	CASGTSGGQETQYF
NA	TRBV9	TRBJ2-7	NA	TGTGCCAGCAGCGTTAAGTGGGGCCTGGGGGAGCAGTACTTC	CASSVKWGLGEQYF
NA	TRBV7-9	TRBJ2-2	TRBD1	TGTGCCAGCAGCATGCTTACAGGGGAGAACACCGGGGAGCTGTTTTTT	CASSMLTGENTGELFF
NA	TRBV4-2	TRBJ2-7	NA	TGTGCCAGCAGCCAAGGGTATAGAAGCTCCTACGAGCAGTACTTC	CASSQGYRSSYEQYF
NA	TRBV20-1	TRBJ2-3	NA	TGCAGTGCTAGAATGGGAGATACGCAGTATTTT	CSARMGDTQYF
NA	TRBV15	TRBJ1-2	NA	TGTGCCACCAGCAGCCTCTTGGCCTATGGCTACACCTTC	CATSSLLAYGYTF
NA	TRBV4-3	TRBJ1-5	TRBD1	TGCGCCAGCAGCCGAAAGTGGCCCCAGGGGGCGCTTAAAGGGGTAAATCAGCCCCAGCATTTT	CASSRKWPQGALKGVNQPQHF
NA	TRBV7-9	TRBJ2-1	TRBD2	TGTGCCAGCAGCTTAGCGGTGTGGGACGGGAGGCCCTACAATGAGCAGTTCTTC	CASSLAVWDGRPYNEQFF